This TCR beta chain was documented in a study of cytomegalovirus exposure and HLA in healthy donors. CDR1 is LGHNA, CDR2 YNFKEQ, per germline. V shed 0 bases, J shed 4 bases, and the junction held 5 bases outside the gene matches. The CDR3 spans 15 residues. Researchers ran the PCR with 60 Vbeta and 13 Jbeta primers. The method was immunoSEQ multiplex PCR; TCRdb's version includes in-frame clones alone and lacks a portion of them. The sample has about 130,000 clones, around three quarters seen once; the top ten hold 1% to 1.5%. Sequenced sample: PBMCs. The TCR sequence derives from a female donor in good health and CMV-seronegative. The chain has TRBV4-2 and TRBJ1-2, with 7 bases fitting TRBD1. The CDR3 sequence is CASSQDNEGAYGYTF. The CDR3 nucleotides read TGTGCCAGCAGCCAAGATAACGAGGGGGCCTATGGCTACACCTTC.